The 32 T cell receptor beta chains listed next were all sequenced from one sample in a study of Tregs in tolerant kidney transplant recipients. Only in-frame clones appear in the TCRdb table, and some are missing; sequencing was by immunoSEQ multiplex PCR. The sample lists 20,000 to 25,000 clones, 65% to 85% occurring once. The nonmyeloablative bone marrow transplants came from related graft donors, with transient mixed chimerism. This sample comprised CD8+ T cells from blood (PBMCs), obtained 6 months after the transplant. These receptors originate from a human patient who received a combined kidney and bone marrow transplant. Some of the T cells may derive from the graft donor.

V is TRBV4-3 and J is TRBJ2-1, with D possibly called TRBD1 or TRBD2 (5 bases each). The germline V and J ends were trimmed by 5 bases and 2 bases, with 16 bases remaining between them. This CDR3 comprises 16 residues. The germline V gene encodes CDR1 LGHNA and CDR2 YSLEER. In nucleotides, the CDR3 is TGCGCCAGCAGCGAAGGGGTCGGGATAACCTACAATGAGCAGTTCTTC. This gives the protein CASSEGVGITYNEQFF.

The chain links TRBV19 to TRBJ2-1; D not resolved. This CDR3 is 16 amino acids long. Trimming removed 1 base at V and 0 bases at J, with 10 bases between. Germline loops: CDR1 LNHDA, CDR2 SQIVND (reference sequence). CDR3: CASSIGGASSYNEQFF. CDR3 nucleotides: TGTGCCAGTAGTATAGGCGGCGCTAGCTCCTACAATGAGCAGTTCTTC.

This chain joins TRBV11-2 and TRBJ2-1; TRBD1 agrees at 7 bases. The CDR3 consists of 15 residues. V was clipped by 1 base and J by 4 bases; unmatched bases: 4. Germline CDR1 reads SGHAT; CDR2 reads FQNNGV. The CDR3: CASSLGQGPYNEQFF. In DNA form, the CDR3 reads TGTGCCAGCAGCTTAGGACAGGGCCCTTACAATGAGCAGTTCTTC.

V is TRBV23-1 and J is TRBJ1-5; no definite D call. TRBV23-1 counts as an open reading frame of uncertain function. The CDR3 contains 16 residues. The ends were cut back, 4 bases at V and 2 bases at J, with 15 bases in the middle. The CDR3 nucleotides are TGCGCCAGCAGTCGTAATCGGGGTGGCGGCAATCAGCCCCAGCATTTT. Its translation is CASSRNRGGGNQPQHF.

As regards this clone: At one boundary the junction diverges from the germline segment, which might be a read error. V is TRBV5-8 and J is TRBJ1-2; the match to TRBD1 covers 8 bases. CDR3 length: 9 amino acids. CDR1 SGHTS and CDR2 YDEGEE come from the germline V gene. CDR3 in amino acids: CASSRQGFF. For the CDR3, the DNA is TGTGCCAGCTCTAGACAGGGGTTCTTC.

V and J are TRBV5-4 and TRBJ2-7; D is possibly TRBD1 (6 bases). The CDR3 runs 14 residues. V dropped 3 bases and J dropped 2 bases, with 12 bases sitting between them. Looked up from germline, CDR1 is SGHNT and CDR2 is YYREEE (reference sequence). CDR3 loop: CASSSMDSPYEQYF. In nucleotides, the CDR3 is TGTGCCAGCAGCTCGATGGACAGCCCCTACGAGCAGTACTTC.

This clone ranks as medium-sized. V usage is TRBV11-2 and J usage is TRBJ2-7; TRBD1 is a possible D gene (5 bases). The CDR3 has 13 residues. Germline CDR1 is SGHAT and CDR2 is FQNNGV. V lost 1 base and J 6 bases, leaving 10 bases between the germline ends. The CDR3 bases are TGTGCCAGCAGCTTAGTTGTGGGGCGCGAGCAGTACTTC. It codes for CASSLVVGREQYF.

Concerning this clone: The same CDR3 is also encoded by other DNA sequences in this sample. The chain uses TRBV13 and TRBJ1-5; a weak D match, TRBD1 (5 bases). V shed 3 bases and J shed 9 bases, with 15 bases lying between them. The CDR3 spans 14 residues. Germline CDR1 reads PRHDT; CDR2 reads FYEKMQ (reference sequence). This chain's CDR3 is CASSLGRATGPQHF. The CDR3 DNA is TGTGCCAGCAGCTTGGGCAGGGCCACGGGGCCCCAGCATTTT.

The gene calls are TRBV7-2 and TRBJ2-2; TRBD2 matches at 12 bases. With V trimmed by 5 bases and J by 3 bases, 4 bases remained unmatched. The CDR3 length is 16 residues. Germline CDR1 reads SGHTA; CDR2 reads FQGNSA. The chain's CDR3 is CASSPRLAGDTGELFF. The DNA of the CDR3 is TGTGCCAGCAGCCCTCGACTAGCGGGGGACACCGGGGAGCTGTTTTTT.

The chain links TRBV7-2 to TRBJ1-3; possibly TRBD1 for D (6 bases). Germline CDR1 SGHTA, CDR2 FQGNSA. The CDR3 consists of 13 residues. Trimming removed 5 bases at V and 6 bases at J, with 11 bases between. In nucleotides, the CDR3 is TGTGCCAGCAGCCACAACAGGGCAAACACCATATATTTT. Encoded protein: CASSHNRANTIYF.

V usage is TRBV4-2 and J usage is TRBJ1-1, with TRBD1 matching 7 bases. J lost 1 base, V lost 3 bases, and 5 bases had no gene match. The CDR3 covers 15 residues. Germline V CDR1 and CDR2: LGHNA, YNFKEQ. The CDR3 DNA reads as TGTGCCAGCAGCCATCCGGGACAGTCGAACACTGAAGCTTTCTTT. It translates to CASSHPGQSNTEAFF.

This rearrangement joins TRBV4-2 to TRBJ2-5; TRBD1 matches at 9 bases. Germline V CDR1 and CDR2: LGHNA, YNFKEQ. The J segment lost 0 bases and the V segment lost 8 bases, leaving 4 bases of the junction unmatched. The CDR3 runs to 14 residues. The CDR3: CASGQGPYQETQYF. The CDR3 region has the DNA TGTGCCAGCGGACAGGGGCCTTACCAAGAGACCCAGTACTTC.

The gene calls are TRBV7-2 and TRBJ2-1; D is ambiguous. Deletions cut 5 bases from V and 8 bases from J, with 13 bases between. This CDR3 contains 13 residues. Germline loops: CDR1 SGHTA, CDR2 FQGNSA. The CDR3 loop reads CASSPTPSYEQFF. The CDR3 DNA reads as TGTGCCAGCAGCCCCACCCCCAGTTATGAGCAGTTCTTC.

This chain uses TRBV18 with TRBJ2-1, with D unresolved. V lost 2 bases and J 3 bases, leaving 5 bases between the germline ends. From germline, CDR1 is KGHSH and CDR2 LQKENI. The length of the CDR3 is 13 residues. CDR3 sequence reads: CASSPGSYNEQFF. The CDR3 region has the DNA TGTGCCAGCTCACCAGGCAGCTACAATGAGCAGTTCTTC.

This clone was counted only a few times. The V gene is TRBV2, the J gene TRBJ2-1, with D uncertain. Germline V gene lookup returns CDR1 SNHLY and CDR2 FYNNEI. Trimming took off 4 bases at V and 7 bases at J, with 5 bases between the two ends. This CDR3 is 11 amino acids long. The CDR3 DNA reads as TGTGCCAGCAGTGTCGGTAATGAGCAGTTCTTC. Its translation: CASSVGNEQFF.

The chain carries TRBV5-6 and TRBJ2-1; 7 positions agree with TRBD2. The length of the CDR3 is 18 residues. Germline CDR1 SGHDT, CDR2 YYEEEE. V shed 1 base, J shed 0 bases, and the junction held 10 bases outside the gene matches. In DNA, the CDR3 is TGTGCCAGCAGCTTGATTGGCGGGAGCCTTAGCTCCTACAATGAGCAGTTCTTC. It specifies CASSLIGGSLSSYNEQFF.

The chain is built from TRBV5-1 and TRBJ2-2; 7 nucleotides agree with TRBD2. This CDR3 region has 15 residues. Germline V gives CDR1 SGHRS, CDR2 YFSETQ. J lost 0 bases, V lost 4 bases, and 3 bases had no gene match. CDR3 residues: CASSPLAANTGELFF. CDR3 nucleotides: TGCGCCAGCAGCCCGCTAGCGGCGAACACCGGGGAGCTGTTTTTT. The variable domain in full, with the rest retrieved from reference TRBV5-1 and TRBJ2-2, is KAGVTQTPRYLIKTRGQQVTLSCSPISGHRSVSWYQQTPGQGLQFLFEYFSETQRNKGNFPGRFSGRQFSNSRSEMNVSTLELGDSALYLCASSPLAANTGELFFGEGSRLTVL.

This chain links TRBV7-9 with TRBJ2-2, with D maybe TRBD2 (5 bases). The CDR3 length is 12 residues. Trimming left V 7 bases short and J 7 bases short, with 10 bases between. The germline CDR1 and CDR2 sequences are SEHNR and FQNEAQ (reference sequence). The CDR3 spells CASTSRGGELFF. DNA of the CDR3: TGTGCCAGCACCTCCCGGGGCGGGGAGCTGTTTTTT.

This clone has just a few counts. This chain connects TRBV7-6 to TRBJ2-1; TRBD1 agrees at 10 bases. Germline lookup yields CDR1 SGHVS and CDR2 FNYEAQ. V was pared by 5 bases and J by 7 bases, with 8 bases of the junction left unmatched. This CDR3 comprises 15 residues. The CDR3 region is CASSRDRGRMNEQFF. CDR3 nucleotides: TGTGCCAGCAGCCGTGACAGGGGGCGTATGAATGAGCAGTTCTTC.

The chain combines TRBV4-3 with TRBJ2-2; D possibly corresponds to TRBD2 (5 bases). The CDR3 runs to 17 residues. Germline V gene data show CDR1 as LGHNA and CDR2 as YSLEER. V shed 1 base and J shed 3 bases, with 15 bases lying between them. The CDR3 reads CASSQAGWETDTGELFF. The DNA for the CDR3 is TGCGCCAGCAGCCAAGCAGGATGGGAGACGGACACCGGGGAGCTGTTTTTT.

V gene TRBV7-9 combines with J gene TRBJ1-1, with D perhaps matching TRBD1 (6 bases). The CDR3 covers 16 residues. Germline lookup yields CDR1 SEHNR and CDR2 FQNEAQ (reference sequence). The ends were cut back, 2 bases at V and 1 base at J, with 14 bases in the middle. This CDR3 reads CASSLTPGVANTEAFF. The CDR3 DNA sequence: TGTGCCAGCAGCTTAACCCCAGGGGTGGCGAACACTGAAGCTTTCTTT.

For this clone: Other nucleotide sequences from this sample produce the same CDR3. The V call is TRBV2, the J call TRBJ1-1; D is ambiguous. Germline lookup yields CDR1 SNHLY and CDR2 FYNNEI. The CDR3 sequence is 15 residues long. The V end was cut by 1 base, the J end by 6 bases, with 15 bases between. The CDR3 spells CASSEGPRFIPEAFF. For the CDR3, the DNA is TGTGCCAGCAGTGAAGGTCCCAGGTTCATTCCTGAAGCTTTCTTT.

The CDR3: CASSQSRGTGELFF. Written as DNA, the CDR3 is TGTGCCAGCAGCCAATCAAGGGGCACCGGGGAGCTGTTTTTT. The chain employs TRBV14 and TRBJ2-2; possible D gene TRBD1, 5 bases. The CDR3 has 14 residues. In germline, CDR1 is SGHDN, CDR2 FVKESK. Between the trimmed V and J ends, which lost 2 bases and 4 bases, there was a span of 8 bases. The full variable domain, rest sourced from reference TRBV14 and TRBJ2-2, is EAGVTQFPSHSVIEKGQTVTLRCDPISGHDNLYWYRRVMGKEIKFLLHFVKESKQDESGMPNNRFLAERTGGTYSTLKVQPAELEDSGVYFCASSQSRGTGELFFGEGSRLTVL.

This chain links TRBV11-1 with TRBJ2-7; D might be TRBD1 (6 bases). The CDR3 length is 17 residues. The germline V and J ends were trimmed by 2 bases and 3 bases, with 20 bases remaining between them. Germline V gives CDR1 SGHAT, CDR2 FQDESV (reference sequence). CDR3 amino acids: CASSLNQQGNRRYEQYF. CDR3 bases: TGTGCCAGCAGCTTAAATCAACAGGGTAATCGTCGCTACGAGCAGTACTTC.

The V and J genes are TRBV4-1 and TRBJ2-7; the D gene is possibly TRBD2 (6 bases). This CDR3 comprises 16 residues. Germline V lookup: CDR1 MGHRA, CDR2 YSYEKL. Trimming took off 3 bases at V and 0 bases at J, with 15 bases between the two ends. CDR3 nucleotides: TGCGCCAGCAGCCAGGCCCCGGGACTCCGCTCCTACGAGCAGTACTTC. This translates into CASSQAPGLRSYEQYF.

CDR3 residues: CATTTTGGPNEQYF. CDR3 DNA sequence: TGTGCCACAACGACGACAGGGGGCCCGAACGAGCAGTACTTC. This chain links TRBV19 with TRBJ2-7; 10 bases line up with TRBD1. The CDR3 runs to 14 residues. With 10 bases clipped from V and 5 bases from J, the junction kept 11 bases outside the gene matches. The germline gives CDR1 LNHDA, CDR2 SQIVND (reference sequence).

The genes are TRBV14 and TRBJ2-5; a weak D match, TRBD1 (5 bases). The CDR3 is made up of 14 amino acids. The V end lost 3 bases, the J end lost 0 bases, and 8 bases lay between the germline ends. The germline V gene has CDR1 SGHDN and CDR2 FVKESK. CDR3 in amino acids: CASSQGRYQETQYF. As DNA, the CDR3 is TGTGCCAGCAGCCAGGGGCGGTACCAAGAGACCCAGTACTTC.

The V gene is TRBV28, the J gene TRBJ2-7; D not certain. CDR3 size: 12 residues. V was pared by 6 bases and J by 2 bases, with 8 bases between. Germline V gene data show CDR1 as MDHEN and CDR2 as SYDVKM. The CDR3 coding sequence is TGTGCCAGCAGCCCGAGCACCTACGAGCAGTACTTC. This sequence encodes CASSPSTYEQYF.

The J gene is TRBJ1-2, the V gene TRBV27; 7 nucleotides line up with TRBD1. Germline V gives CDR1 MNHEY, CDR2 SMNVEV (reference sequence). CDR3 length equals 17 residues. The V and J ends lost 6 bases and 8 bases, in that order; junction bases with no gene match: 21. The DNA of the CDR3 is TGTGCCAGCAGCCCTGACAGGGCCGCCGCGATATATATAGGCTACACCTTC. Protein product: CASSPDRAAAIYIGYTF.

The V call is TRBV19, the J call TRBJ2-7; TRBD2 might be the D (5 bases). There are 14 residues in the CDR3. With 5 bases removed from V and 3 bases from J, the gap between germline ends came to 14 bases. Germline values: CDR1 LNHDA, CDR2 SQIVND (reference sequence). The CDR3 sequence: CASSPDLRGYEQYF. The DNA of the CDR3 is TGTGCCAGTAGTCCGGACCTACGGGGCTACGAGCAGTACTTC.

The rearrangement uses TRBV10-1 and TRBJ1-1; D remains ambiguous. The germline V gene has CDR1 WNHNN and CDR2 SYGVQD (reference sequence). CDR3 length: 13 amino acids. Trimming took off 9 bases at V and 4 bases at J, with 15 bases between the two ends. The chain's CDR3 is CARAVKTLTEAFF. CDR3 coding DNA: TGCGCCAGGGCAGTAAAAACCCTCACTGAAGCTTTCTTT.

V gene TRBV13 combines with J gene TRBJ1-1; the D gene is possibly TRBD1 (6 bases). Per the germline V gene, CDR1 is PRHDT and CDR2 is FYEKMQ (reference sequence). The length of the CDR3 is 16 residues. Trimming pared 0 bases from V and 0 bases from J, leaving 11 bases between. The CDR3 loop is CASSLGAGVMNTEAFF. The CDR3, as DNA: TGTGCCAGCAGCTTAGGGGCAGGGGTTATGAACACTGAAGCTTTCTTT.